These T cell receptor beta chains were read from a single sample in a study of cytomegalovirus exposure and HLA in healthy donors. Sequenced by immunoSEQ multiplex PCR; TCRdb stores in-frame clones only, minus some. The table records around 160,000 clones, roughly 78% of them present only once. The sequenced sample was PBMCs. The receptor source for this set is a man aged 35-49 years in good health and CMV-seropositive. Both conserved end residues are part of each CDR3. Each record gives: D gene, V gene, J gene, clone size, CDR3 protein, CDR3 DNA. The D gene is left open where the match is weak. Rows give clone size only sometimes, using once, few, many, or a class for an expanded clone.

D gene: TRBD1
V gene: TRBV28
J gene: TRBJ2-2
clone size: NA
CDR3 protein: CASRYSDRGFTGELFF
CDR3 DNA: TGTGCCAGCAGATATTCGGACAGGGGGTTCACCGGGGAGCTGTTTTTT

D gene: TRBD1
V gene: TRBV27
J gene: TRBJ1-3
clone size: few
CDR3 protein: CASSLAGTAGNTIYF
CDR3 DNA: TGTGCCAGCAGTTTGGCAGGGACAGCGGGAAACACCATATATTTT

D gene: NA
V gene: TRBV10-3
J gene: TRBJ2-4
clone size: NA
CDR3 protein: CAISESLAENIQYF
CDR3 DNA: TGTGCCATCAGTGAAAGTTTGGCGGAAAACATTCAGTACTTC

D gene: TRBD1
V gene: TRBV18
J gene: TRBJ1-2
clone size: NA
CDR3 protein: CASSPQGQTYGYTF
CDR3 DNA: TGTGCCAGCTCACCACAGGGACAGACCTATGGCTACACCTTC

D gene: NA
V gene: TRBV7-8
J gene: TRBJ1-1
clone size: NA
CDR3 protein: CASSSFMNTEAFF
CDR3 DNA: TGTGCCAGCAGCTCCTTTATGAACACTGAAGCTTTCTTT

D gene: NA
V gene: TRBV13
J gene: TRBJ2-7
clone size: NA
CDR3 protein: CASSLGFSEQYF
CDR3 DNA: TGTGCCAGCAGCTTAGGCTTCAGCGAGCAGTACTTC

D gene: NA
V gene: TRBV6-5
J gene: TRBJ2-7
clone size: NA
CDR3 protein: CASSYGGASSYEQYF
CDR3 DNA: TGTGCCAGCAGTTACGGGGGCGCGAGTTCCTACGAGCAGTACTTC

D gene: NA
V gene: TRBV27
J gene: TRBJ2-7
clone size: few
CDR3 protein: CASSLHGGYEQYF
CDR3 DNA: TGTGCCAGCAGTTTACACGGAGGCTACGAGCAGTACTTC

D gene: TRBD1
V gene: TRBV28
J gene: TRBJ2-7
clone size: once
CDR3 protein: CASGGQGGYEQYF
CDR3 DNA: TGTGCCAGCGGCGGACAGGGGGGCTACGAGCAGTACTTC

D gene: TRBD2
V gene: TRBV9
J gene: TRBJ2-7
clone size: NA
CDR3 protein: CASSVLGLAGSHEQYF
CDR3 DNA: TGTGCCAGCAGCGTACTAGGCCTAGCGGGATCCCACGAGCAGTACTTC

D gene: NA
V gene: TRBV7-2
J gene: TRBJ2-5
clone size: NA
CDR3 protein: CASGRETQYF
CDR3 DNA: TGTGCCAGCGGGAGGGAGACCCAGTACTTC

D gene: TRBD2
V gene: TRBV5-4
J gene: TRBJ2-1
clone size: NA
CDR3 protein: CASSLPTSGRSNEQFF
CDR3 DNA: TGTGCCAGCAGCTTGCCGACTAGCGGGAGATCCAATGAGCAGTTCTTC

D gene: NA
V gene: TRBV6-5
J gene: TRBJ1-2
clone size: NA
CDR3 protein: CATLKGDGYYGYTF
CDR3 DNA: TGTGCCACCCTTAAGGGGGATGGCTACTATGGCTACACCTTC

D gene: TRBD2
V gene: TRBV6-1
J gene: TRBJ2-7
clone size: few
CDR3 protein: CASREGTSGTYEQYF
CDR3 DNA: TGTGCCAGCAGAGAGGGGACTAGCGGAACCTACGAGCAGTACTTC

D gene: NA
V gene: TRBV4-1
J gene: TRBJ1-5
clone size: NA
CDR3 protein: CASSQDPNQPQHF
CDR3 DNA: TGCGCCAGCAGCCAAGATCCGAATCAGCCCCAGCATTTT

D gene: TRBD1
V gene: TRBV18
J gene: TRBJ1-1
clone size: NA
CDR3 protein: CASSPPNRGNTEAFF
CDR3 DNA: TGTGCCAGCTCACCACCTAACAGGGGAAACACTGAAGCTTTCTTT

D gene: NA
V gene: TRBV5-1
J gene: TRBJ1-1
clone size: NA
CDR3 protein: CASRGQGSVLNTEAFF
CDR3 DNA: TGCGCCAGCAGGGGGCAGGGGTCAGTTCTGAACACTGAAGCTTTCTTT

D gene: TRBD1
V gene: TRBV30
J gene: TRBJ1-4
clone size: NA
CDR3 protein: CAWKSGTGDEKLFF
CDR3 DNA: TGTGCCTGGAAATCCGGGACAGGGGATGAAAAACTGTTTTTT

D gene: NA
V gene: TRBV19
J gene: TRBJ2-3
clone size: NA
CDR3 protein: CASSVDTNTDTQYF
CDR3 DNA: TGTGCCAGTAGTGTGGACACCAACACAGATACGCAGTATTTT

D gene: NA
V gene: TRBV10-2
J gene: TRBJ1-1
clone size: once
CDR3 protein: CASSEQITEAFF
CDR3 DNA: TGCGCCAGCAGTGAACAGATCACTGAAGCTTTCTTT

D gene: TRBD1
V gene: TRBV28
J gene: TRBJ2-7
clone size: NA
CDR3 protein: CATTTGGGGDREQYF
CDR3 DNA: TGTGCCACAACGACAGGGGGAGGGGGGGATCGCGAGCAGTACTTC

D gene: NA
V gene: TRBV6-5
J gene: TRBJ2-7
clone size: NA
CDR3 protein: CASSTRQPYEQYF
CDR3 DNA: TGTGCCAGCAGCACCCGACAGCCCTACGAGCAGTACTTC